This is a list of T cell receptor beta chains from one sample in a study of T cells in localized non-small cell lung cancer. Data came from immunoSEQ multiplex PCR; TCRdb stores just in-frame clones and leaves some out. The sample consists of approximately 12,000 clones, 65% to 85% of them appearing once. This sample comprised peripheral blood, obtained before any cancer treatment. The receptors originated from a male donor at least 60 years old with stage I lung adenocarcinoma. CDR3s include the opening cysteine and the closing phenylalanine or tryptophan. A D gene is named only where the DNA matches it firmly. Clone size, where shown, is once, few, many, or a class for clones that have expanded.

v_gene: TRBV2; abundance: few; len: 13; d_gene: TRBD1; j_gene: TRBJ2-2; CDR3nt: TGTGCCAGCTCCACAGGGGGCAGCGGGGAGCTGTTTTTT; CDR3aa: CASSTGGSGELFF
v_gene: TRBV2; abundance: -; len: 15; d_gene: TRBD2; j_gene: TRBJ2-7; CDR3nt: TGTGCCAGCAGGGCCCGGACTAGCGGGAATTACGAGCAGTACTTC; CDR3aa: CASRARTSGNYEQYF
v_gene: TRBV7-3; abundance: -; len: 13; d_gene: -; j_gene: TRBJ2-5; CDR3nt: TGTGCCAGCAGCTTAGAGTATTGGGGGACCCAGTACTTC; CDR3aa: CASSLEYWGTQYF
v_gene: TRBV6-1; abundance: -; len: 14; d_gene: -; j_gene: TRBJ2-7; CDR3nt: TGTGCCAGCAGGTGGAGGGACAGCTCCTACGAGCAGTACTTC; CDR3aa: CASRWRDSSYEQYF
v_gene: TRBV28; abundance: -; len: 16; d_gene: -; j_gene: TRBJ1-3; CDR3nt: TGTGCCAGCAGTTTATATCCGGGGGCGGATGGAAACACCATATATTTT; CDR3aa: CASSLYPGADGNTIYF
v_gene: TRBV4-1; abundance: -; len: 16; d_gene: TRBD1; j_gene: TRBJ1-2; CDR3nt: TGCGCCAGCAGCCCGGGACAGGGGGCCTGGAACTATGGCTACACCTTC; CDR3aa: CASSPGQGAWNYGYTF
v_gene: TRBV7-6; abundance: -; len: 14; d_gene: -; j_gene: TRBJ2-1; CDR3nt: TGTGCCAGCAGCGTTAGTTTGTCATTCGATGAGCAGTTCTTC; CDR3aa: CASSVSLSFDEQFF
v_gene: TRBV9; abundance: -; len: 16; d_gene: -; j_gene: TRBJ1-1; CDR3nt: TGTGCCAGCAGCTCCTCCTCTATGGGGGGGAGGGCAGCAGCTTTCTTT; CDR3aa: CASSSSSMGGRAAAFF
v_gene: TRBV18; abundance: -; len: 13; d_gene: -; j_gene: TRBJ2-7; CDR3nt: TGTGCCAGCTCCCGGGATTCGAACTACGAGCAGTACTTC; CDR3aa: CASSRDSNYEQYF
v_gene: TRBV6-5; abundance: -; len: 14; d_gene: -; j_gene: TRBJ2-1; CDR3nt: TGTGCCAGCGGGGGGACCCTGGCTTACAATGAGCAGTTCTTC; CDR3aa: CASGGTLAYNEQFF
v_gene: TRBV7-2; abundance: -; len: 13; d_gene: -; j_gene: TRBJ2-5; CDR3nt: TGTGCCAGCAGCTCTTCGGGAATTGAGACCCAGTACTTC; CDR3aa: CASSSSGIETQYF
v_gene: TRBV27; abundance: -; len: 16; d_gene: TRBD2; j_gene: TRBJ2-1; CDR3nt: TGTGCCAGCAGGACCATAGCGGGAGGAGATTACAATGAGCAGTTCTTC; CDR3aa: CASRTIAGGDYNEQFF
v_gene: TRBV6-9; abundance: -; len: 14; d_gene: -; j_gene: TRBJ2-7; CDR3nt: TGTGCCAGCAGTAGGGGTCTTGGCGGTGACGAGCAGTACTTC; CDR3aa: CASSRGLGGDEQYF
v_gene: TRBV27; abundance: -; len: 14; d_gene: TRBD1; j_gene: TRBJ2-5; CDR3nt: TGTGCCAGCGGCCCCTGGGGACAGCAAGAGACCCAGTACTTC; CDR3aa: CASGPWGQQETQYF
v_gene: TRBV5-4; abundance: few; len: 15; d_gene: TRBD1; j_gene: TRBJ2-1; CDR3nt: TGTGCCAGCAGCCGGGACAGGGGGACCTACAATGAGCAGTTCTTC; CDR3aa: CASSRDRGTYNEQFF
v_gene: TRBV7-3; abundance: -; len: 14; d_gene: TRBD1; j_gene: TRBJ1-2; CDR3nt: TGTGCCAGCAACGACGGGACAGTATTTTTTGGCTACACCTTC; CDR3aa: CASNDGTVFFGYTF
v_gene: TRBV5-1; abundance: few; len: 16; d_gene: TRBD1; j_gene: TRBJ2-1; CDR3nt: TGCGCCAGTACACAGGGGGCGCGGATGTCCGGCAATGAGCAGTTCTTC; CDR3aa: CASTQGARMSGNEQFF
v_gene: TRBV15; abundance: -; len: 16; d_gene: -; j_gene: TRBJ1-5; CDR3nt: TGTGCCACCAGCAGAGGGGGGGGGCTAGGCAATCAGCCCCAGCATTTT; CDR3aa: CATSRGGGLGNQPQHF
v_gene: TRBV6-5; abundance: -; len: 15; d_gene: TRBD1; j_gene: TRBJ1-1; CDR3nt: TGTGCCAGCAGTTTTCGGACAGGGTACGGCACTGAAGCTTTCTTT; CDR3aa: CASSFRTGYGTEAFF
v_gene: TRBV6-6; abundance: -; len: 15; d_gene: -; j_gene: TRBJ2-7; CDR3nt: TGTGCCAGCAGTTACTCGCTACAGGGACTCTCCGAGCAGTACTTC; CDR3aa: CASSYSLQGLSEQYF
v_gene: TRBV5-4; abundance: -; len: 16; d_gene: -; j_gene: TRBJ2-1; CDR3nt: TGTGCCAGCAGCCCGACTAGAGAGGGGGCCTTTGGTGAGCAGTTCTTC; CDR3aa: CASSPTREGAFGEQFF
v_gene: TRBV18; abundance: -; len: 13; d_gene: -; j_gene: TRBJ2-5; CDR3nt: TGTGCCAGCTCACCGCCCGGCCGAGAGACCCAGTACTTC; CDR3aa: CASSPPGRETQYF
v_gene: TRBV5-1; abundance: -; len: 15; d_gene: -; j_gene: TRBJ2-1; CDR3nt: TGCGCCAGCAGCGAAGGGCCAGGAAGATACAATGAGCAGTTCTTC; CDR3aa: CASSEGPGRYNEQFF
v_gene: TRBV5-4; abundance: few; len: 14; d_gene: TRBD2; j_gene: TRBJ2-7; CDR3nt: TGTGCCAGCAGCTCGGGACTAGCGGCCCACGAGCAGTACTTC; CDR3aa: CASSSGLAAHEQYF
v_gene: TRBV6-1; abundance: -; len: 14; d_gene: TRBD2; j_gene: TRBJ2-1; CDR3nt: TGTGCCAGTAGCGGGTCCCCCTCCTACAATGAGCAGTTCTTC; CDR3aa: CASSGSPSYNEQFF
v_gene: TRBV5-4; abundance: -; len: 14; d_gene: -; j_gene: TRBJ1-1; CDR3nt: TGTGCCACCTTCCCCAGGGGAGGCAAAGCTGAAGCTTTCTTT; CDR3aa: CATFPRGGKAEAFF